This T cell receptor (beta chain) appears in the sequencing data of a study of blood T cell repertoires in COVID-19. The wider study: The United States, Italy and Spain supplied acute and convalescent COVID-19 samples.

This clone appeared once. Clones were sequenced by immunoSEQ multiplex PCR, and TCRdb holds only the in-frame ones, with some missing. The profile shows about 330,000 clones, about 82% of them singletons. The CDR3 is made up of 18 amino acids. J lost 3 bases, V lost 2 bases, and 6 bases had no gene match. Germline CDR1 KGHDR, CDR2 SFDVKD. This TCR was recovered from a woman aged 50 to 60 with acute or convalescent COVID-19. V usage is TRBV24-1 and J usage is TRBJ2-2, with 12 positions matching TRBD1. Specimen: peripheral blood. The CDR3 DNA reads as TGTGCCACCAGTGATTCGGGACAGGGGGCAGGCGACACCGGGGAGCTGTTTTTT. Protein product: CATSDSGQGAGDTGELFF.